A selection of T cell receptor beta chains follows, all from one sample in a study of blood T cell repertoires in COVID-19. Data came from immunoSEQ multiplex PCR; TCRdb stores just in-frame clones and leaves some out. The table records tens of thousands of clones, over 90% of them present only once. The sequenced sample was peripheral blood. The receptor set was obtained from a woman older than 75 with acute or convalescent COVID-19. CDR3s include the opening cysteine and the closing phenylalanine or tryptophan. A D gene is named only where the DNA matches it firmly. Expanded clones get a size class; other rows say once, few or many, or leave the size out.

d_call,clone_size,j_call,v_call,cdr3_aa,cdr3_nt
TRBD2,NA,TRBJ2-7,TRBV6-5,CASSRTGGLAEQYF,TGTGCCAGCAGTCGAACGGGGGGGCTCGCCGAGCAGTACTTC
TRBD1,NA,TRBJ1-5,TRBV19,CASSIDQQGGKQPQHF,TGTGCCAGTAGTATAGATCAACAGGGGGGGAAGCAGCCCCAGCATTTT
NA,few,TRBJ1-6,TRBV10-3,CAISEGENYNSPLHF,TGTGCCATCAGTGAGGGAGAGAACTATAATTCACCCCTCCACTTT
NA,NA,TRBJ1-6,TRBV6-5,CASSSRTYNSPLHF,TGTGCCAGCAGTTCCCGGACTTATAATTCACCCCTCCACTTT
TRBD2,NA,TRBJ2-3,TRBV5-1,CASSLQFSRLAGDTQYF,TGCGCCAGCAGCTTGCAGTTCTCCAGACTAGCGGGAGATACGCAGTATTTT
NA,NA,TRBJ2-5,TRBV20-1,CSEGYQETQYF,TGCAGTGAGGGGTACCAAGAGACCCAGTACTTC
TRBD2,NA,TRBJ2-7,TRBV19,CASSPGGGSGSWNEQYF,TGTGCCAGTAGTCCGGGCGGTGGAAGCGGGAGTTGGAACGAGCAGTACTTC
TRBD1,few,TRBJ2-3,TRBV19,CASSTRDRGSVDTQYF,TGTGCCAGTAGTACCCGGGACAGGGGTTCAGTAGATACGCAGTATTTT
NA,NA,TRBJ1-1,TRBV30,CAWSASVRAFF,TGTGCCTGGAGCGCCAGCGTAAGAGCTTTCTTT
NA,NA,TRBJ2-5,TRBV11-2,CASSPYPQETQYF,TGTGCCAGCAGCCCCTATCCTCAAGAGACCCAGTACTTC
NA,NA,TRBJ2-3,TRBV19,CASSIGTDTQYF,TGTGCCAGTAGTATCGGCACAGATACGCAGTATTTT
NA,once,TRBJ1-4,TRBV6-1,CASSGQYSPATNEKLFF,TGTGCCAGCAGTGGACAGTACTCTCCTGCAACTAATGAAAAACTGTTTTTT
NA,few,TRBJ2-1,TRBV3-1/TRBV3-2,CASSQEAGTYNEQFF,TGTGCCAGCAGCCAAGAGGCGGGAACCTACAATGAGCAGTTCTTC
NA,NA,TRBJ1-2,TRBV27,CASSRAGGYGYTF,TGTGCCAGCAGTCGGGCAGGAGGCTATGGCTACACCTTC
TRBD2,NA,TRBJ2-1,TRBV6-2/TRBV6-3,CASSYLPGLAGSYNEQFF,TGTGCCAGCAGTTACCTGCCGGGACTAGCGGGATCCTACAATGAGCAGTTCTTC
TRBD1,NA,TRBJ1-1,TRBV7-9,CASSARQGMNTEAFF,TGTGCCAGCAGCGCACGACAGGGAATGAACACTGAAGCTTTCTTT
TRBD2,NA,TRBJ2-1,TRBV4-3,CASSRGTSGSSYNEQFF,TGCGCCAGCAGCCGCGGGACTAGCGGCAGCTCCTACAATGAGCAGTTCTTC
TRBD2,NA,TRBJ2-7,TRBV7-9,CASSLARGLAGDEQYF,TGTGCCAGCAGCTTAGCCCGGGGACTAGCGGGAGACGAGCAGTACTTC